These T cell receptor beta chains were read from a single sample in a study of shared clonotypes between healthy human individuals. Some clones are missing from TCRdb's copy, which holds only in-frame ones; the method was immunoSEQ multiplex PCR. The sample shows fewer than 400,000 clones, about 74% of them seen only once. Specimen: memory CD4+ T cells sorted from blood. The receptor source for this set is a man in his thirties or forties in good health. CDR3s include the opening cysteine and the closing phenylalanine or tryptophan. The D gene is left open where the match is weak. Expanded clones are given a class, and other clones once, few, many or no size at all.

J	D	size	V	CDR3	DNA
TRBJ2-4	TRBD2	few	TRBV7-2	CASSSQPTSGGGAKNIQYF	TGTGCCAGCAGCTCCCAGCCGACTAGCGGGGGAGGGGCCAAAAACATTCAGTACTTC
TRBJ2-3	.	.	TRBV10-2	CATQGISGTDTQYF	TGCGCCACCCAGGGGATTAGCGGTACAGATACGCAGTATTTT
TRBJ2-5	TRBD1	.	TRBV7-2	CASSRGQTFEAQYF	TGTGCCAGCAGCAGGGGACAGACGTTTGAGGCCCAGTACTTC
TRBJ2-3	.	.	TRBV4-1	CASSRPGFGNTQYF	TGCGCCAGCAGCCGTCCGGGTTTCGGGAATACGCAGTATTTT
TRBJ2-5	.	.	TRBV7-8	CASRPTGPETQYF	TGTGCCAGCAGGCCCACAGGGCCCGAGACCCAGTACTTC
TRBJ2-1	.	.	TRBV6-5	CASRTTGQINEQFF	TGTGCCAGCAGAACAACAGGACAAATCAATGAGCAGTTCTTC
TRBJ2-5	TRBD1	many	TRBV10-3	CAIKGDRVKGETQYF	TGTGCCATCAAAGGGGACAGGGTCAAAGGGGAGACCCAGTACTTC
TRBJ2-1	TRBD2	.	TRBV25-1	CASRPTSSGSGFNEQFF	TGTGCCAGCAGGCCAACATCTAGCGGGAGCGGATTCAATGAGCAGTTCTTC
TRBJ1-3	TRBD1	once	TRBV4-3	CASSQDRQGVNTIYF	TGCGCCAGCAGCCAAGATAGGCAGGGGGTAAACACCATATATTTT
TRBJ2-1	TRBD2	.	TRBV7-9	CASSFEVRAGVDNNEQFF	TGTGCCAGCAGCTTTGAAGTAAGGGCGGGAGTCGACAACAATGAGCAGTTCTTC
TRBJ2-7	.	.	TRBV27	CASGRAGGLHEQYF	TGTGCCAGTGGGAGGGCAGGGGGCTTACACGAGCAGTACTTC
TRBJ2-2	TRBD1	.	TRBV6-1	CASRVQGEAGELFF	TGTGCCAGCAGGGTACAGGGGGAGGCCGGGGAGCTGTTTTTT
TRBJ2-5	.	.	TRBV7-2	CASSLDRGSEETQYF	TGTGCCAGCAGCTTAGACCGGGGATCGGAGGAGACCCAGTACTTC
TRBJ1-1	.	.	TRBV28	CASSLRKIREAFF	TGTGCCAGCAGTTTACGGAAGATACGCGAAGCTTTCTTT
TRBJ2-1	TRBD2	.	TRBV5-1	CASSPGTSLYNEQFF	TGCGCCAGCAGTCCCGGGACTAGTCTTTACAATGAGCAGTTCTTC
TRBJ1-1	.	few	TRBV10-3	CAISGSERKAFF	TGTGCCATCAGTGGTTCAGAGAGAAAAGCTTTCTTT
TRBJ2-7	TRBD1	.	TRBV5-4	CASSSKTGAGEQYF	TGTGCCAGCAGCTCGAAGACAGGGGCGGGAGAGCAGTACTTC
TRBJ2-7	TRBD1	.	TRBV5-6	CASSPIGTGIDEQYF	TGTGCCAGCAGCCCGATCGGGACAGGGATCGACGAGCAGTACTTC
TRBJ2-3	.	.	TRBV7-8	CASRSGTDTQYF	TGTGCCAGCAGGTCAGGGACAGATACGCAGTATTTT
TRBJ2-1	TRBD2	.	TRBV7-9	CASSPGGSGYNEQFF	TGTGCCAGCAGCCCAGGCGGGAGCGGGTACAATGAGCAGTTCTTC
TRBJ2-2	TRBD2	.	TRBV28	CASRRLAGAFSGELFF	TGTGCCAGCAGACGACTAGCGGGAGCGTTTTCCGGGGAGCTGTTTTTT
TRBJ2-3	TRBD2	few	TRBV19	CATHPGPIAGAGVDTQYF	TGTGCCACGCACCCAGGACCTATAGCGGGAGCTGGGGTAGATACGCAGTATTTT
TRBJ2-7	.	.	TRBV6-6	CASFEGSGLEGEEQYF	TGTGCCAGCTTCGAGGGGTCTGGACTCGAGGGTGAGGAGCAGTACTTC
TRBJ2-5	TRBD1	.	TRBV30	CAWTRDRGQETQYF	TGTGCCTGGACCCGGGACAGGGGGCAAGAGACCCAGTACTTC
TRBJ1-2	.	.	TRBV6-4	CASSDRGLYTF	TGTGCCAGCAGTGACAGGGGCCTGTACACCTTC
TRBJ2-5	.	.	TRBV11-2	CASSSFGGETQYF	TGTGCCAGCAGCTCCTTCGGCGGGGAGACCCAGTACTTC
TRBJ2-1	TRBD1	.	TRBV6-1	CASRPGQGMGNEQFF	TGTGCCAGCAGGCCGGGACAGGGGATGGGGAATGAGCAGTTCTTC
TRBJ2-1	TRBD1	.	TRBV10-3	CAISWGQGGSNEQFF	TGTGCCATCAGTTGGGGACAGGGCGGTTCCAATGAGCAGTTCTTC
TRBJ2-1	TRBD2	.	TRBV10-3	CAISERLAGHEQFF	TGTGCCATCAGCGAAAGACTAGCGGGACATGAGCAGTTCTTC
TRBJ2-3	.	.	TRBV9	CASSLLPTDTQYF	TGTGCCAGCAGCCTCCTACCCACAGATACGCAGTATTTT
TRBJ2-3	TRBD2	.	TRBV28	CASRRGFGGRFGTDTQYF	TGTGCCAGCAGGAGGGGTTTTGGCGGGAGGTTTGGCACAGATACGCAGTATTTT
TRBJ2-1	.	.	TRBV25-1	CASIPQGYNEQFF	TGTGCCAGCATTCCCCAGGGTTACAATGAGCAGTTCTTC
TRBJ2-7	TRBD2	.	TRBV7-9	CASSLLSSGTYEQYF	TGTGCCAGCAGCTTATTGTCTAGCGGGACTTACGAGCAGTACTTC
TRBJ2-7	TRBD2	.	TRBV9	CASSSRGTSGRAEDEQYF	TGTGCCAGCAGCTCCAGGGGAACTAGCGGGAGGGCCGAAGATGAGCAGTACTTC
TRBJ1-5	.	once	TRBV7-9	CASSFIGANQPQHF	TGTGCCAGCAGCTTTATAGGTGCCAATCAGCCCCAGCATTTT
TRBJ2-7	.	.	TRBV7-9	CASSLTGNDEQYF	TGTGCCAGCAGCTTAACGGGGAATGACGAGCAGTACTTC
TRBJ2-7	TRBD1	.	TRBV28	CASRLGGRSNEQYF	TGTGCCAGCAGATTAGGGGGCAGAAGCAACGAGCAGTACTTC
TRBJ2-1	.	.	TRBV28	CASSSEDEQFF	TGTGCCAGCAGTTCAGAGGATGAGCAGTTCTTC
TRBJ1-3	.	.	TRBV10-3	CAISEVQGSGNTIYF	TGTGCCATCAGTGAGGTACAGGGTTCAGGAAACACCATATATTTT
TRBJ2-1	TRBD2	few	TRBV27	CASSSNRGLAAYNEQFF	TGTGCCAGCAGTTCGAATAGGGGACTAGCGGCCTACAATGAGCAGTTCTTC
TRBJ2-7	.	.	TRBV6-1	CASSAGRGYEQYF	TGTGCCAGCAGTGCGGGACGTGGTTACGAGCAGTACTTC